This T cell receptor (beta chain) was retrieved from a study of T cells in women clearing cervical HPV infection. Study in general: Controls' single incident HPV16 infection cleared within 12 months without precancer. Case blood drawn at lesion detection; control blood after infection cleared.

TCRdb's copy holds only in-frame clones and misses some; the assay was immunoSEQ multiplex PCR. This sample's table has about 36,000 clones. The germline V gene has CDR1 SEHNR and CDR2 FQNEAQ (reference sequence). The CDR3 totals 13 residues. Of note for this clone: Its matching antigen is unknown. From the germline J gene comes the end of the CDR3, since the read stops 3 residues before it.

Study findings and constraints: TRBV6-7 relative abundance averaged approximately 0.1% in cases and under 0.2% in controls. Effector/memory and HPV-specific T cells were not isolated, and association timing is unknown.

This TCR derives from a woman between 18 and 69 years old with a cervical HPV16 infection that either progressed to CIN3+ or cleared (not recorded which). Sequencing used blood buffy coat. The rearrangement joins TRBV7-9 to TRBJ1-1; D possibly corresponds to TRBD1 (5 bases). The CDR3 loop is CASSNGGYDEAFF. Incomplete CDR3 DNA: TGTGCCAGCAGCAACGGGGGTTACGATGAG.